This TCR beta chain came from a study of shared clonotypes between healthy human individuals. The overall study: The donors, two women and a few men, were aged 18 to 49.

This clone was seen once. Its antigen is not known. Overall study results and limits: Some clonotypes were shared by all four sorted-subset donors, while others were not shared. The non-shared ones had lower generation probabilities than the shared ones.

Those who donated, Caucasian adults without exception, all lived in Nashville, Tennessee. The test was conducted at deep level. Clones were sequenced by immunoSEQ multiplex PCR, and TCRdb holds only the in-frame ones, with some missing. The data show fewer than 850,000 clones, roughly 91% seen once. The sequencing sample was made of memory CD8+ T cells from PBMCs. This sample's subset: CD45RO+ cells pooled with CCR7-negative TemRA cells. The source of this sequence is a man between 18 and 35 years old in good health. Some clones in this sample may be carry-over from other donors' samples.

CDR3: CASHRDSGTYEQYF. Written as DNA, the CDR3 is TGTGCCAGCCACCGGGACAGCGGAACCTACGAGCAGTACTTC. The chain joins TRBV2 to TRBJ2-7, with 7 positions matching TRBD1. The CDR3 has 14 amino acids. V lost 8 bases, J lost 2 bases, and 9 bases stayed unmatched. CDR1 and CDR2 (germline): SNHLY, FYNNEI.